These 30 T cell receptor beta chains share one sample of origin, sequenced in a study of cytomegalovirus exposure and HLA in healthy donors. In the PCR, 60 Vbeta and 13 Jbeta primers were used. Some clones are missing from TCRdb's copy, which holds only in-frame ones; the method was immunoSEQ multiplex PCR. This sample's table has approximately 110,000 clones. The sample was PBMCs. These receptors all stem from a man in his forties in good health and CMV-seronegative.

The chain has TRBV6-5 and TRBJ2-7, with 7 bases identical to TRBD1. With 6 bases clipped from V and 5 bases from J, the junction kept 10 bases outside the gene matches. This CDR3 region has 14 residues. CDR1 is MNHEY and CDR2 is SVGAGI in the germline V gene. As DNA, the CDR3 is TGTGCCAGCAGCTACAGACAGGGTGTCGACGAGCAGTACTTC. Translation: CASSYRQGVDEQYF.

The V and J genes are TRBV9 and TRBJ1-2; D is possibly TRBD1 (5 bases). The CDR3 has 13 amino acids. Between the trimmed V and J ends, which lost 0 bases and 4 bases, there was a span of 7 bases. Per the germline V gene, CDR1 is SGDLS and CDR2 is YYNGEE. CDR3 loop: CASSVDDSYGYTF. The CDR3 nucleotides read TGTGCCAGCAGCGTAGACGACAGCTATGGCTACACCTTC. Looking up the rest from reference TRBV9 and TRBJ1-2 gives the full variable domain: DSGVTQTPKHLITATGQRVTLRCSPRSGDLSVYWYQQSLDQGLQFLIQYYNGEERAKGNILERFSAQQFPDLHSELNLSSLELGDSALYFCASSVDDSYGYTFGSGTRLTVV.

The rearrangement links TRBV2 to TRBJ2-4, with 8 bases lining up with TRBD2. There are 17 residues in the CDR3. Unmatched junction bases numbered 20, after V lost 5 bases and J lost 11 bases. Germline CDR1 SNHLY, CDR2 FYNNEI. The CDR3 DNA reads as TGTGCCAGCAGTTCCCAGGGATGGCGGGAGGCCTGGGGCGTTCAGTACTTC. This codes for CASSSQGWREAWGVQYF.

The V and J genes are TRBV19 and TRBJ1-3, with 11 bases that match TRBD1. After removal of 4 bases from V and 2 bases from J, the junction contained 7 bases not matched to a gene. This CDR3 contains 17 residues. CDR1 and CDR2 from the germline V gene are LNHDA and SQIVND (reference sequence). The CDR3 DNA follows: TGTGCCAGTAGTAAGGACAGGGGGCCGCTAACTGGAAACACCATATATTTT. Its translation: CASSKDRGPLTGNTIYF.

The V call is TRBV7-9, the J call TRBJ1-2, with D perhaps TRBD1 (6 bases). V was cut by 3 bases and J by 8 bases, with 13 bases left in between. The CDR3 is 13 residues long. Germline V gene sequence: CDR1 SEHNR, CDR2 FQNEAQ (reference sequence). The CDR3 spells CASSLQGTGGYTF. The CDR3 nucleotides read TGTGCCAGCAGCTTGCAGGGGACGGGCGGCTACACCTTC.

J is TRBJ1-2 and V is TRBV9, with D unclear. Trimming removed 0 bases from V and 2 bases from J, with 11 bases in between. The CDR3 totals 15 residues. Germline CDR1 is SGDLS and CDR2 is YYNGEE. In DNA form, the CDR3 reads TGTGCCAGCAGCGTAGGAGGCAGCGGGAACTATGGCTACACCTTC. Translation gives CASSVGGSGNYGYTF.

The chain uses TRBV4-1 and TRBJ1-1; 9 nucleotides line up with TRBD1. Germline CDR1 is MGHRA and CDR2 is YSYEKL. Germline trimming cut 3 bases from V and 5 bases from J; bases unmatched to any gene: 7. CDR3 size: 15 residues. In DNA form, the CDR3 reads TGCGCCAGCAGCCACCCTGGGACAGGGACAACTGAAGCTTTCTTT. Its protein is CASSHPGTGTTEAFF.

The chain has TRBV6-1 and TRBJ1-1, with D possibly matching TRBD1 (5 bases). The V end was cut by 5 bases, the J end by 4 bases, with 14 bases between. CDR3 size: 14 residues. The germline V gene encodes CDR1 MNHNS and CDR2 SASEGT. CDR3 coding DNA: TGTGCCAGCAGTATTACAGGATCTCGCACTGAAGCTTTCTTT. It codes for CASSITGSRTEAFF.

This chain joins TRBV6-1 and TRBJ1-6; maybe TRBD1 (5 bases). The CDR3 sequence is 15 residues long. Germline V lookup: CDR1 MNHNS, CDR2 SASEGT. Trimming stripped 7 bases from V and 7 bases from J, with 17 bases between. CDR3 in amino acids: CASNPRDRGNSPLHF. DNA of the CDR3: TGTGCCAGCAACCCCCGGGACCGGGGGAATTCACCCCTCCACTTT.

The chain has TRBV7-6 and TRBJ2-1; 11 bases fit TRBD2. CDR1 SGHVS and CDR2 FNYEAQ come from the germline V gene. The CDR3 extends over 15 amino acids. J gave up 7 bases and V 4 bases, and 6 bases lay outside the gene matches. CDR3 in amino acids: CASSSYSGRENEQFF. The CDR3 DNA sequence: TGTGCCAGCAGCTCATATAGCGGGAGGGAGAATGAGCAGTTCTTC.

CDR3 residues: CASTCTGELFF. The CDR3 DNA is TGTGCCAGCACCTGCACCGGGGAGCTGTTTTTT. The rearrangement links TRBV5-4 to TRBJ2-2; no clear D. Germline values: CDR1 SGHNT, CDR2 YYREEE (reference sequence). The CDR3 loop spans 11 amino acids. V was clipped by 6 bases and J by 4 bases, with 4 bases between them.

The gene calls are TRBV5-8 and TRBJ2-7, with TRBD2 matching 8 bases. The germline gives CDR1 SGHTS, CDR2 YDEGEE. V was pared by 4 bases and J by 1 base, with 13 bases of the junction left unmatched. The CDR3 totals 17 residues. CDR3 nucleotides: TGTGCCAGCAGCGTGGACAGATTCTTAGCGGGATCCTACGAGCAGTACTTC. Translating gives CASSVDRFLAGSYEQYF.

This sequence joins TRBV11-2 and TRBJ2-7; 10 bases map to TRBD1. Germline V gene data show CDR1 as SGHAT and CDR2 as FQNNGV. The CDR3 has 14 amino acids. The V gene end was trimmed by 4 bases and the J gene end by 5 bases; junction bases not matched to a gene: 5. The chain's CDR3 is CASSYPGQGNEQYF. The CDR3 DNA is TGTGCCAGCAGCTATCCGGGACAGGGGAACGAGCAGTACTTC.

This chain connects TRBV11-3 to TRBJ2-7; TRBD1 agrees at 9 bases. The junction had 3 bases not matched to a gene; V was cut back by 1 base and J by 2 bases. Per germline, CDR1 SGHNT and CDR2 YENEEA. The CDR3 totals 15 residues. The chain's CDR3 is CASSLGQGVPYEQYF. CDR3 nucleotide sequence: TGTGCCAGCAGCTTAGGACAGGGGGTTCCCTACGAGCAGTACTTC.

This chain uses TRBV28 with TRBJ2-3; 9 bases are shared with TRBD2. In germline, CDR1 is MDHEN, CDR2 SYDVKM. After removal of 5 bases from V and 7 bases from J, the junction contained 7 bases not matched to a gene. The CDR3 consists of 14 residues. The CDR3 DNA is TGTGCCAGCAGTCTTAGCGGGAGAGGTTATACGCAGTATTTT. This translates into CASSLSGRGYTQYF.

The rearrangement links TRBV20-1 to TRBJ2-7; no clear D gene. Germline V gene lookup returns CDR1 DFQATT and CDR2 SNEGSKA (reference sequence). V lost 2 bases to trimming and J lost 5 bases, with 4 bases between them. This CDR3 spans 10 amino acids. In DNA, the CDR3 is TGCAGTGCTAGATTAGACGAGCAGTACTTC. This sequence encodes CSARLDEQYF.

V usage is TRBV6-7 and J usage is TRBJ2-5; the match to TRBD1 covers 8 bases. TRBV6-7 is sorted into the ORF group, with uncertain function. This CDR3 contains 14 residues. V trimming: 5 bases; J trimming: 3 bases; junction bases outside the gene matches: 5. CDR3: CASSIRGPKETQYF. DNA for the CDR3: TGTGCCAGCAGTATCAGGGGGCCCAAAGAGACCCAGTACTTC.

In nucleotides, the CDR3 is TGTGCCAGCTCACCAGATGGGGACAGTAACGAGCAGTACTTC. This sequence encodes CASSPDGDSNEQYF. The rearrangement uses TRBV18 and TRBJ2-7, with 7 positions matching TRBD1. CDR3 size: 14 residues. Per germline, CDR1 KGHSH and CDR2 LQKENI. Germline trimming cut 2 bases from V and 5 bases from J; bases unmatched to any gene: 6.

Here the CDR3 DNA reads TGTGCCAGCACAAGGGACAAGGACTATGGCTACACCTTC. It yields the protein CASTRDKDYGYTF. The chain carries TRBV6-5 and TRBJ1-2, with D possibly TRBD1 on 6 matching bases. The CDR3 is 13 amino acids. CDR1 and CDR2 from the germline V gene are MNHEY and SVGAGI. The germline V and J ends were trimmed by 7 bases and 3 bases, with 12 bases remaining between them.

This chain uses TRBV7-2 with TRBJ2-3; D is unclear. The germline V gene encodes CDR1 SGHTA and CDR2 FQGNSA. This CDR3 is 11 amino acids long. Trimming removed 4 bases from V and 9 bases from J, with 8 bases in between. The CDR3 here is CASSSTTTQYF. The CDR3 DNA is TGTGCCAGCAGCTCAACTACCACGCAGTATTTT. Full variable domain (outside the CDR3, taken from reference TRBV7-2 and TRBJ2-3): GAGVSQSPSNKVTEKGKDVELRCDPISGHTALYWYRQSLGQGLEFLIYFQGNSAPDKSGLPSDRFSAERTGGSVSTLTIQRTQQEDSAVYLCASSSTTTQYFGPGTRLTVL.

J is TRBJ2-5 and V is TRBV11-2, with 9 bases aligning to TRBD1. The V segment lost 4 bases and the J segment 2 bases; nucleotides outside the gene matches: 5. The CDR3 covers 15 residues. CDR1 and CDR2 (germline): SGHAT, FQNNGV. CDR3 nucleotide sequence: TGTGCCAGCAGCTCACAGGGGGCCAAACAAGAGACCCAGTACTTC. This gives the protein CASSSQGAKQETQYF.

This chain uses TRBV5-1 with TRBJ2-2, with D possibly being TRBD2 (5 bases). The CDR3 spans 16 residues. Germline CDR1 reads SGHRS; CDR2 reads YFSETQ. V was shortened by 5 bases and J by 2 bases, with 16 bases between the two germline ends. For the CDR3, the DNA is TGCGCCAGCAGGAGAGGGCACAGACTAAACACCGGGGAGCTGTTTTTT. It translates to CASRRGHRLNTGELFF.

This chain joins TRBV6-1 and TRBJ1-2; 8 positions agree with TRBD1. V was pared by 4 bases and J by 4 bases, with 5 bases of the junction left unmatched. The germline V gene encodes CDR1 MNHNS and CDR2 SASEGT. The CDR3 sequence is 14 residues long. The CDR3 is CASSVSGTGYGYTF. As DNA, the CDR3 is TGTGCCAGCAGTGTTTCCGGGACAGGCTATGGCTACACCTTC.

On this clone: Here the CDR3 omits its conserved ending phenylalanine or tryptophan, so a read error is the likely source. Because the CDR3's place on the DNA is in doubt, the DNA is left out and the CDR3 is given as listed by TCRdb. This chain connects TRBV11-3 to TRBJ2-3; the table's D call, TRBD2, has no DNA check behind it. Germline V lookup: CDR1 SGHNT, CDR2 YENEEA. From its first to its last residue, the CDR3 has 12 amino acids. This chain's CDR3 is CASSLGPREYHL.

This chain links TRBV5-5 with TRBJ1-2; tentatively, D is TRBD1 (6 bases). The V end lost 2 bases, the J end lost 2 bases, and 13 bases lay between the germline ends. Per the germline V gene, CDR1 is SGHKS and CDR2 is YYEKEE (reference sequence). There are 15 residues in the CDR3. In DNA, the CDR3 is TGTGCCAGCAGCTTAATACCCGGGACAAACTATGGCTACACCTTC. Translated: CASSLIPGTNYGYTF. The full variable domain, completed using reference TRBV5-5 and TRBJ1-2, is DAGVTQSPTHLIKTRGQQVTLRCSPISGHKSVSWYQQVLGQGPQFIFQYYEKEERGRGNFPDRFSARQFPNYSSELNVNALLLGDSALYLCASSLIPGTNYGYTFGSGTRLTVV.

The chain employs TRBV2 and TRBJ2-7; 10 nucleotides line up with TRBD1. Germline CDR1 SNHLY, CDR2 FYNNEI. The J segment lost 4 bases and the V segment lost 8 bases, leaving 11 bases of the junction unmatched. The CDR3 runs 15 residues. The CDR3 here is CASWDPGQGPYEQYF. DNA of the CDR3: TGTGCCAGCTGGGATCCGGGACAGGGGCCTTACGAGCAGTACTTC. Full variable domain (outside the CDR3, taken from reference TRBV2 and TRBJ2-7): EPEVTQTPSHQVTQMGQEVILRCVPISNHLYFYWYRQILGQKVEFLVSFYNNEISEKSEIFDDQFSVERPDGSNFTLKIRSTKLEDSAMYFCASWDPGQGPYEQYFGPGTRLTVT.

V is TRBV11-2 and J is TRBJ2-7; D might be TRBD1 (6 bases). This CDR3 contains 13 residues. Trimming removed 6 bases from V and 3 bases from J, with 12 bases in between. Germline V gene lookup returns CDR1 SGHAT and CDR2 FQNNGV. Written as DNA, the CDR3 is TGTGCCAGCAGGGGACACTTTTACTACGAGCAGTACTTC. Amino acids: CASRGHFYYEQYF.

This chain joins TRBV9 and TRBJ2-3; 13 nucleotides agree with TRBD2. V dropped 4 bases and J dropped 9; count of bases not matched to a gene: 11. The CDR3 is 16 residues long. Per germline, CDR1 SGDLS and CDR2 YYNGEE. DNA for the CDR3: TGTGCCAGCAGCCTTGGGGGACTAGCGGGACTGTGGACGCAGTATTTT. This codes for CASSLGGLAGLWTQYF.

The genes are TRBV7-8 and TRBJ2-6; 9 bases map to TRBD2. Unmatched junction bases numbered 16, after V lost 1 base and J lost 0 bases. The CDR3 has 22 residues. Germline V gene lookup returns CDR1 SGHVS and CDR2 FQNEAQ. The CDR3 DNA reads as TGTGCCAGCAGCTTAGATATTTGGCTAGCGGGGACCATTAGCTCTGGGGCCAACGTCCTGACTTTC. Translating it yields CASSLDIWLAGTISSGANVLTF.

The chain combines TRBV5-1 with TRBJ2-3, with TRBD1 identical over 11 bases. The germline CDR1 and CDR2 sequences are SGHRS and YFSETQ. The CDR3 sequence is 16 residues long. With 4 bases clipped from V and 5 bases from J, the junction kept 9 bases outside the gene matches. The CDR3: CASSNLGQGAGDTQYF. In DNA, the CDR3 is TGCGCCAGCAGCAACCTAGGACAGGGGGCTGGAGATACGCAGTATTTT.